Shown below are 2 T cell receptor beta chains from a single sample sequenced in a study of T cell responses to AZD1222 COVID-19 vaccine. The repertoire was sequenced with immunoSEQ multiplex PCR; TCRdb's copy has only in-frame clones and lacks some. The repertoire holds nearly 80,000 clones, with about 84% as singletons. The sequenced sample was peripheral blood, obtained on day 0 of AZD1222 vaccination. The receptors come from an adult in good health.

The V call is TRBV4-2, the J call TRBJ2-5; 12 nucleotides agree with TRBD2. Germline V gene lookup returns CDR1 LGHNA and CDR2 YNFKEQ. J lost 0 bases, V lost 0 bases, and 11 bases had no gene match. This CDR3 is 20 amino acids long. Here the CDR3 DNA reads TGTGCCAGCAGCCAAGATAGGCGGCTAGCGGGGGGGGCCTACCAAGAGACCCAGTACTTC. As protein: CASSQDRRLAGGAYQETQYF.

The chain is built from TRBV28 and TRBJ2-1; maybe TRBD1 (6 bases). Germline CDR1 and CDR2: MDHEN and SYDVKM. The CDR3 extends over 13 amino acids. The V gene lost 7 bases and the J gene lost 6 bases, with 13 bases spanning the gap. The CDR3 spells CASMTGGRNEQFF. CDR3 DNA sequence: TGTGCCAGCATGACAGGCGGGCGCAATGAGCAGTTCTTC. The complete variable domain, with remaining parts taken from reference TRBV28 and TRBJ2-1, reads DVKVTQSSRYLVKRTGEKVFLECVQDMDHENMFWYRQDPGLGLRLIYFSYDVKMKEKGDIPEGYSVSREKKERFSLILESASTNQTSMYLCASMTGGRNEQFFGPGTRLTVL.